The following is a T cell receptor (beta chain) sequence with its context. What it binds is not known. This sample was included in a study of cytomegalovirus exposure and HLA in healthy donors. Study-level findings and limits: Analyses of presence and absence presupposed an approximately uniform sequencing depth across donors.

PCR used 60 Vbeta primers and 13 Jbeta primers. Original processing methods: The count from a later analysis was 79 million or so unique TCR beta chains, some 12 million of them shared. TCRdb keeps only in-frame clones here, not all; method: immunoSEQ multiplex PCR. Clone size and V and J calls were adopted from that table, with D and trimming inferred from the DNA. Of under 200,000 clones in the sample, 86% were seen once. With 2 bases clipped from V and 10 bases from J, the junction kept 9 bases outside the gene matches. Looked up from germline, CDR1 is GTSNPN and CDR2 is SVGIG (reference sequence). The CDR3 spans 15 residues.

Sample: PBMCs. The genes are TRBV30 and TRBJ2-1; 12 bases are shared with TRBD2. The clonotype comes from a woman younger than 45 in good health and CMV-seronegative. The CDR3 sequence: CAWSITSGRPQEQFF. CDR3 DNA sequence: TGTGCCTGGAGTATCACTAGCGGGAGGCCCCAGGAGCAGTTCTTC.